Following are 29 T cell receptor beta chains from one sample sequenced in a study of CD8 T cells in ankylosing spondylitis. These receptors lack a known antigen. TCRdb reanalysed the 5' RACE reads using MiXCR and keeps one entry per CDR3 protein. The sample lists approximately 300,000 distinct CDR3 sequences, approximately 8.2% seen once, with about 14% in the top ten. Study observations and caveats: Ankylosing spondylitis blood appeared to carry a characteristic TCR beta motif of roughly 8 highly homologous variants.

Sequenced sample: blood, either unsorted or a sorted T cell fraction (not recorded which). The receptors were gathered from a male donor with ankylosing spondylitis.

This clonotype was picked up many times. The chain is built from TRBV7-9 and TRBJ2-2, with D hard to call. The V end was cut by 1 base, the J end by 6 bases, with 6 bases between. The CDR3 consists of 13 residues. Germline CDR1 SEHNR, CDR2 FQNEAQ (reference sequence). The DNA of the CDR3 is TGTGCCAGCAGCTTAGAATCCCCCGGGGAGCTGTTTTTT. Amino acid sequence: CASSLESPGELFF.

This clonotype occurred many times. This rearrangement joins TRBV20-1 to TRBJ1-3; 9 bases map to TRBD1. V lost 6 bases, J lost 2 bases, and 2 bases stayed unmatched. Germline CDR1 reads DFQATT; CDR2 reads SNEGSKA (reference sequence). This CDR3 spans 13 amino acids. The CDR3 DNA follows: TGCAGTGCGGGACAGGGCCCTGGAAACACCATATATTTT. Translation: CSAGQGPGNTIYF.

This chain uses TRBV27 with TRBJ2-2; perhaps TRBD1 as D (5 bases). Germline CDR1 is MNHEY and CDR2 is SMNVEV (reference sequence). V lost 4 bases to trimming and J lost 6 bases, with 12 bases between them. The CDR3 loop spans 14 amino acids. CDR3 in DNA: TGTGCCAGCAGTTCGCTGCAGGGTGCCGGGGAGCTGTTTTTT. Translation: CASSSLQGAGELFF.

This clonotype was seen more than once but under ten times. The chain has TRBV27 and TRBJ1-1; a weak D match, TRBD1 (5 bases). This CDR3 spans 14 amino acids. Trimming left V 2 bases short and J 4 bases short, with 11 bases between. The germline CDR1 and CDR2 sequences are MNHEY and SMNVEV (reference sequence). The CDR3 spells CASSLEGARTEAFF. DNA for the CDR3: TGTGCCAGCAGTTTAGAAGGGGCCCGCACTGAAGCTTTCTTT.

The chain carries TRBV10-3 and TRBJ2-5; D assignment may be TRBD1 or TRBD2 (5 bases each). Per the germline V gene, CDR1 is ENHRY and CDR2 is SYGVKD. The CDR3 consists of 13 residues. Between the trimmed V and J ends, which lost 4 bases and 2 bases, there was a span of 8 bases. The chain's CDR3 is CAISGGRQETQYF. The CDR3 DNA reads as TGTGCCATCAGTGGGGGGAGACAAGAGACCCAGTACTTC.

The chain carries TRBV29-1 and TRBJ2-1; D gene ambiguous. Deletions cut 6 bases from V and 8 bases from J, with 8 bases between. CDR3 length: 10 residues. Germline V gene sequence: CDR1 SQVTM, CDR2 ANQGSEA. CDR3: CSVGSYEQFF. CDR3 nucleotides: TGCAGCGTCGGAAGTTATGAGCAGTTCTTC.

The chain's CDR3 is CATSDLPPGAAETQYF. CDR3 in DNA: TGTGCCACCAGTGATTTGCCGCCCGGGGCTGCTGAGACCCAGTACTTC. The V gene is TRBV24-1, the J gene TRBJ2-5; D may be TRBD1 or TRBD2 (5 bases each). Germline V lookup: CDR1 KGHDR, CDR2 SFDVKD. The CDR3 sequence is 16 residues long. Deletions cut 0 bases from V and 5 bases from J, with 15 bases between.

This clonotype was seen many times. V and J are TRBV7-9 and TRBJ1-1; D gene uncertain. The germline V and J ends were trimmed by 2 bases and 1 base, with 11 bases remaining between them. This CDR3 region has 15 residues. Germline CDR1 SEHNR, CDR2 FQNEAQ (reference sequence). As DNA, the CDR3 is TGTGCCAGCAGCTTACACCCCAACTCGAACACTGAAGCTTTCTTT. It translates to CASSLHPNSNTEAFF.

This chain joins TRBV7-9 and TRBJ2-1; 10 bases match TRBD2. CDR3 size: 15 residues. Looked up from germline, CDR1 is SEHNR and CDR2 is FQNEAQ (reference sequence). Trimming at V came to 4 bases and at J to 8 bases, leaving 8 bases not matched to a gene. CDR3 sequence reads: CASSSLAGVVDEQFF. The CDR3 DNA reads TGTGCCAGCAGCTCGCTAGCGGGAGTCGTCGATGAGCAGTTCTTC.

The J gene is TRBJ2-3, the V gene TRBV12-3 or TRBV12-4, with 8 bases identical to TRBD2. J gave up 1 base and V 10 bases, and 4 bases lay outside the gene matches. The CDR3 is 13 residues long. As DNA, the CDR3 is TGTGCCATCGAGACTAGCGGCACAGATACGCAGTATTTT. It translates to CAIETSGTDTQYF.

This clonotype showed up just a few times. The chain joins TRBV20-1 to TRBJ2-7; 9 bases map to TRBD1. Germline V CDR1 and CDR2: DFQATT, SNEGSKA (reference sequence). The J segment lost 5 bases and the V segment lost 2 bases, leaving 7 bases of the junction unmatched. The CDR3 has 14 amino acids. CDR3 nucleotide sequence: TGCAGTGCTAGACCCGGGACAGGGTCCGACGAGCAGTACTTC. Its translation is CSARPGTGSDEQYF.

This rearrangement joins TRBV20-1 to TRBJ2-3, with D possibly matching TRBD2 (5 bases). This CDR3 has 14 residues. Germline values: CDR1 DFQATT, CDR2 SNEGSKA (reference sequence). V was pared by 3 bases and J by 2 bases, with 12 bases between. The CDR3 loop is CSARVPGITDTQYF. CDR3 DNA: TGCAGTGCTAGGGTCCCGGGAATCACAGATACGCAGTATTTT.

The V call is TRBV7-9, the J call TRBJ2-1; 9 bases fit TRBD2. Germline CDR1 and CDR2: SEHNR and FQNEAQ (reference sequence). There are 16 residues in the CDR3. V lost 2 bases and J lost 8; bases outside the gene matches: 10. The CDR3 region is CASSLMREGLRDEQFF. The CDR3 nucleotides read TGTGCCAGCAGCTTAATGCGGGAGGGCCTGAGGGATGAGCAGTTCTTC.

A few counts support this clonotype. The chain carries TRBV2 and TRBJ2-2; no definite D call. The V and J ends lost 4 bases and 0 bases respectively, with 6 bases between them. From germline, CDR1 is SNHLY and CDR2 FYNNEI. The CDR3 contains 14 residues. CDR3 sequence: CASSVVSNTGELFF. The CDR3 DNA sequence: TGTGCCAGCAGTGTGGTCTCGAACACCGGGGAGCTGTTTTTT.

This clonotype was seen a handful of times. V is TRBV2 and J is TRBJ1-5; D uncertain. Per germline, CDR1 SNHLY and CDR2 FYNNEI. V shed 6 bases and J shed 3 bases, with 9 bases lying between them. The CDR3 spans 13 residues. The CDR3 DNA reads TGTGCCAGCAGCGGGGAATCCAATCAGCCCCAGCATTTT. The encoded protein is CASSGESNQPQHF.

Many counts were recorded for this clonotype. For the CDR3, the DNA is TGCGCCAGCAGCTTGGGTGTGTTCGGACTAGCCCTTAATGAGCAGTTCTTC. Translating gives CASSLGVFGLALNEQFF. The V gene is TRBV5-1, the J gene TRBJ2-1, with TRBD2 matching 8 bases. This CDR3 is 17 amino acids long. Germline CDR1 and CDR2: SGHRS and YFSETQ. V was pared by 0 bases and J by 7 bases, with 12 bases of the junction left unmatched.

The CDR3 protein is CASSHQVTGGLESSYEQYF. The DNA of the CDR3 is TGCGCCAGCAGCCATCAGGTCACAGGGGGGCTAGAAAGCTCCTACGAGCAGTACTTC. This sequence joins TRBV4-1 and TRBJ2-7, with TRBD1 identical over 8 bases. V dropped 3 bases and J dropped 0; count of bases not matched to a gene: 16. CDR1 and CDR2 (germline): MGHRA, YSYEKL. The CDR3 contains 19 residues.

This clonotype was seen more than once but under ten times. The rearrangement links TRBV6-1 to TRBJ2-3, with TRBD1 identical over 8 bases. The CDR3 consists of 16 residues. Germline V gene data show CDR1 as MNHNS and CDR2 as SASEGT. J gave up 5 bases and V 6 bases, and 13 bases lay outside the gene matches. The CDR3 protein is CASSQTFRTGLDTQYF. CDR3 DNA: TGTGCCAGCAGCCAAACCTTCCGGACAGGGTTAGATACGCAGTATTTT.

This clonotype occurred many times. The gene calls are TRBV7-9 and TRBJ1-5; a weak D match, TRBD1 (5 bases). The CDR3 covers 15 residues. V lost 5 bases to trimming and J lost 6 bases, with 17 bases between them. Germline assignment: CDR1 SEHNR and CDR2 FQNEAQ (reference sequence). CDR3 residues: CASSPGGGRGQPQHF. The CDR3 nucleotides read TGTGCCAGCAGCCCGGGCGGGGGACGGGGTCAGCCCCAGCATTTT.

This clonotype occurred a few times. This chain uses TRBV5-1 with TRBJ2-5; D unresolved. Between the trimmed V and J ends, which lost 0 bases and 2 bases, there was a span of 11 bases. CDR3 length: 15 amino acids. Germline V lookup: CDR1 SGHRS, CDR2 YFSETQ. Written as DNA, the CDR3 is TGCGCCAGCAGCTTGGGGTTCGTCGGACAAGAGACCCAGTACTTC. Translation gives CASSLGFVGQETQYF.

This clonotype has only a few counts. This chain connects TRBV4-2 to TRBJ2-1; 10 bases line up with TRBD1. V lost 0 bases, J lost 8 bases, and 7 bases stayed unmatched. CDR1 LGHNA and CDR2 YNFKEQ come from the germline V gene. The length of the CDR3 is 16 residues. This chain's CDR3 is CASSQDLRDRGHEQFF. Written as DNA, the CDR3 is TGTGCCAGCAGCCAAGATCTCCGGGACAGGGGCCATGAGCAGTTCTTC.

This clonotype was seen a few times. The genes are TRBV2 and TRBJ2-2; 9 nucleotides line up with TRBD2. The CDR3 consists of 18 residues. V dropped 1 base and J dropped 3; count of bases not matched to a gene: 9. Germline V gene data show CDR1 as SNHLY and CDR2 as FYNNEI. The CDR3 reads CASSEVLASGMHTGELFF. Here the CDR3 DNA reads TGTGCCAGCAGTGAAGTTTTGGCTAGCGGGATGCACACCGGGGAGCTGTTTTTT.

The chain couples TRBV6-1 to TRBJ1-3, with D unresolved. Trimming took 6 bases from V and 0 from J, leaving 12 bases between them. Germline lookup yields CDR1 MNHNS and CDR2 SASEGT. The CDR3 runs to 15 residues. The CDR3 is CASSFGQSSGNTIYF. The CDR3 DNA sequence: TGTGCCAGCAGCTTTGGGCAGAGCTCTGGAAACACCATATATTTT.

This clonotype was seen only a few times. The gene calls are TRBV28 and TRBJ2-5; TRBD2 might be the D (5 bases). Germline V lookup: CDR1 MDHEN, CDR2 SYDVKM. The CDR3 is made up of 16 amino acids. V lost 1 base and J 5 bases, leaving 17 bases between the germline ends. CDR3 DNA: TGTGCCAGCAGTTTATCAACCCCGGGGTTTTACGAGACCCAGTACTTC. Translating it yields CASSLSTPGFYETQYF.

This clonotype has only a few counts. This chain joins TRBV19 and TRBJ1-4; D may be TRBD1 (5 bases). Germline assignment: CDR1 LNHDA and CDR2 SQIVND (reference sequence). The V gene lost 5 bases and the J gene lost 5 bases, with 12 bases spanning the gap. The CDR3 length is 14 residues. The chain's CDR3 is CASSWDGRNEKLFF. CDR3 nucleotides: TGTGCCAGTAGTTGGGACGGACGAAATGAAAAACTGTTTTTT.

This clonotype came up a few times. The chain recombines TRBV29-1 with TRBJ1-4; D perhaps matches TRBD1 (6 bases). The germline V and J ends were trimmed by 5 bases and 9 bases, with 13 bases remaining between them. In germline, CDR1 is SQVTM, CDR2 ANQGSEA. The CDR3 spans 12 residues. CDR3 region: CSVRGTRQKLFF. For the CDR3, the DNA is TGCAGCGTTAGGGGGACCCGGCAAAAACTGTTTTTT.

This chain connects TRBV12-3 or TRBV12-4 to TRBJ2-7, with D tentatively TRBD1 (6 bases). The CDR3 extends over 12 amino acids. Trimming removed 6 bases from V and 6 bases from J, with 12 bases in between. CDR3 nucleotide sequence: TGTGCCAGCAGGTCCACAGGGCGCGAGCAGTACTTC. It codes for CASRSTGREQYF.

This clonotype was observed a handful of times. V usage is TRBV5-1 and J usage is TRBJ2-5; possible D gene TRBD2, 6 bases. The CDR3 is made up of 16 amino acids. CDR1 and CDR2 from the germline V gene are SGHRS and YFSETQ. V dropped 4 bases and J dropped 2 bases, with 18 bases sitting between them. As DNA, the CDR3 is TGCGCCAGCAGCCTAACCGGGGGACTTGAACAAGAGACCCAGTACTTC. Its protein product is CASSLTGGLEQETQYF.

The chain couples TRBV20-1 to TRBJ1-2, with D uncertain. Trimming took off 4 bases at V and 3 bases at J, with 15 bases between the two ends. CDR1 is DFQATT and CDR2 is SNEGSKA in the germline V gene (reference sequence). This CDR3 region has 14 residues. CDR3 sequence reads: CSAILVGPDYGYTF. In nucleotides, the CDR3 is TGCAGTGCTATCCTGGTGGGCCCAGACTATGGCTACACCTTC.